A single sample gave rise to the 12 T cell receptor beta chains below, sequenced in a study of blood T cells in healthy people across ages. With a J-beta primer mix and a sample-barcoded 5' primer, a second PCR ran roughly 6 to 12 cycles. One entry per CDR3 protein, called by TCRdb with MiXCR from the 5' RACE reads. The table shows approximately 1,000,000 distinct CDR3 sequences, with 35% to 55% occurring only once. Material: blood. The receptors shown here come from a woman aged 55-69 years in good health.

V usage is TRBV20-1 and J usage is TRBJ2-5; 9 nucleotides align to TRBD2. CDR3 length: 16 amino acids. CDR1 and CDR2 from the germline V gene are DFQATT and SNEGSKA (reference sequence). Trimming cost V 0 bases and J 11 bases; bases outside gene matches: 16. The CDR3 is CSAREPLAGPYNEQYF. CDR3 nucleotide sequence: TGCAGTGCTAGAGAGCCTCTAGCGGGACCCTACAATGAGCAGTACTTC.

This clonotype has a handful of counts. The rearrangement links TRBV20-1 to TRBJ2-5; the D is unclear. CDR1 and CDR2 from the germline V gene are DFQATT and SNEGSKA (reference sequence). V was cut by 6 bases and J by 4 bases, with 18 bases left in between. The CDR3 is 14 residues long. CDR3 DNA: TGCAGTGCAAACCGGGCCTCAGGAGTAGAGACCCAGTACTTC. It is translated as CSANRASGVETQYF.

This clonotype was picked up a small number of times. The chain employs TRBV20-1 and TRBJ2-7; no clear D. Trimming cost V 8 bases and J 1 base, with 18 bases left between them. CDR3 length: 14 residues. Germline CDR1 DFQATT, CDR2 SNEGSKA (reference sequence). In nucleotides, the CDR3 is TGCAGTCCGACCTCTATACCCCTTTCCTACGAGCAGTACTTC. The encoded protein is CSPTSIPLSYEQYF.

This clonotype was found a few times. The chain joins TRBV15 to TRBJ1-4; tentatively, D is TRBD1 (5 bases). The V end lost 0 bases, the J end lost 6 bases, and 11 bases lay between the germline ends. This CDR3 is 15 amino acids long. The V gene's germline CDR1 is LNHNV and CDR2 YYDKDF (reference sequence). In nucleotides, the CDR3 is TGTGCCACCAGCAGAGATCTCGGGGCGGATGAAAAACTGTTTTTT. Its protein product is CATSRDLGADEKLFF.

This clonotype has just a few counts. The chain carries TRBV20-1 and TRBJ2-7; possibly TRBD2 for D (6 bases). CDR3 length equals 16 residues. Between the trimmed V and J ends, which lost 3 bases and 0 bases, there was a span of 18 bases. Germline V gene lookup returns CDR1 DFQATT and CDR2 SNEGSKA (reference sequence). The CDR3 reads CSASRRRGGTSYEQYF. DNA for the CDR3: TGCAGTGCTAGTAGGAGGCGTGGCGGGACCTCCTACGAGCAGTACTTC.

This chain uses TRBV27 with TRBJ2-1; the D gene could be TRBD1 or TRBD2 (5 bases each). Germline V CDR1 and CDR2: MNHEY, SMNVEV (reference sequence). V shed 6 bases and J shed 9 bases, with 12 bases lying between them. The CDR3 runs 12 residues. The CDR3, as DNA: TGTGCCAGCAGGAATCCAGGGAGTGAGCAGTTCTTC. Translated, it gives CASRNPGSEQFF.

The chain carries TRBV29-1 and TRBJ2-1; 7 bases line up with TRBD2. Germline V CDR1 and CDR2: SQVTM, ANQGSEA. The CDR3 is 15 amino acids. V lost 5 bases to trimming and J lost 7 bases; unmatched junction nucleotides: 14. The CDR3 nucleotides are TGCAGCGTTTCCTGGGGGGGACTTGCCGTTAATGAGCAGTTCTTC. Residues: CSVSWGGLAVNEQFF.

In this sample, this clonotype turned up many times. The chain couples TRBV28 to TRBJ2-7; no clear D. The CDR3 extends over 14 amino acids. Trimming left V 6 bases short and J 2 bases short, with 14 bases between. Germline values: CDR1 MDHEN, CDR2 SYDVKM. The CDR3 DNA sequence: TGTGCCAGCAGCTTACCGGGTCAAACCTACGAGCAGTACTTC. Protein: CASSLPGQTYEQYF.

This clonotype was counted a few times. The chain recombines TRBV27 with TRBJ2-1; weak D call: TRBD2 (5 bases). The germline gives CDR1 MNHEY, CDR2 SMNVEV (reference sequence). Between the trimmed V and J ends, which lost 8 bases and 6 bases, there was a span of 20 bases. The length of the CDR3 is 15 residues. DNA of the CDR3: TGTGCCAGCGCGACCCGGTGGCTAGCCGGCAATGAGCAGTTCTTC. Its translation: CASATRWLAGNEQFF.

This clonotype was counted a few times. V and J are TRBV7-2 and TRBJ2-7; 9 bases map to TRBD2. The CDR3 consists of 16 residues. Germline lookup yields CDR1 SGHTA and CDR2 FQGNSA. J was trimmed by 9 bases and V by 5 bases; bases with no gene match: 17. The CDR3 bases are TGTGCCAGCAGCCCCTCGGGACTAGCTCCTACTGTCGGGCAGTACTTC. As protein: CASSPSGLAPTVGQYF.

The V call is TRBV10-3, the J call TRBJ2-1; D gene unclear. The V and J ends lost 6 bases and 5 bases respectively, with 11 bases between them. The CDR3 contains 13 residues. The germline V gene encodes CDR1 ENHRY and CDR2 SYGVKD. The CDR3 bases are TGTGCCATCAGGTTGCAGTTAAACAATGAGCAGTTCTTC. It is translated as CAIRLQLNNEQFF.

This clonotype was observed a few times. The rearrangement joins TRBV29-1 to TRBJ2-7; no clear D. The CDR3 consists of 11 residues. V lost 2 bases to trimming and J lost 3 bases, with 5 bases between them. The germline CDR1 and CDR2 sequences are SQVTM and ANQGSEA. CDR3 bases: TGCAGCGTTGAAATCTACTACGAGCAGTACTTC. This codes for CSVEIYYEQYF.